This T cell receptor beta chain was identified during a study of T cell repertoires in cytomegalovirus infection. Turning to the study itself: The authors used CMV epitopes that were HLA-C-restricted (recently identified) and HLA-B-restricted (well studied). Shared public TCR beta signatures pointed to both CMV infection and a matching HLA type. Study results and caveats: CMV-specific HLA-C-restricted TCR beta clonotypes dominated the ex vivo response.

The CDR3 totals 11 residues. CDR1 and CDR2 (germline): MNHEY, SVGAGI. Between the trimmed V and J ends, which lost 2 bases and 8 bases, there was a span of 4 bases. One entry per CDR3 protein results from TCRdb running MiXCR on the reads. Among about 110,000 distinct CDR3 sequences listed, over 30% were seen once. A few counts support this clonotype. Its antigen is unidentified. This sequence originates from a human donor in good health (CMV status not recorded). Some clones in this sample may be carry-over from other donors' samples. Specimen: CD8+ T cells from cultured PBMCs, collected from culture after CMV antigen stimulation. The chain has TRBV6-5 and TRBJ1-3, with unresolved D. The CDR3 sequence is CASSYGDTIYF. CDR3 sequence (DNA): TGTGCCAGCAGTTACGGAGACACCATATATTTT.